Listed below are T cell receptor beta chains from one sample, sequenced in a study of control samples from healthy donors and cancer patients. This table comes from immunoSEQ multiplex PCR, and its TCRdb copy is limited to in-frame clones, with some not included. The sample lists around 130,000 clones; 89% were seen once. The sequenced sample was blood. The receptors were sampled from a man aged 50 to 60 in good health. Both conserved end residues are part of each CDR3. A D gene is named only where the DNA matches it firmly. For some rows the clone size is stated as once, few or many, or as a class when expanded; others skip it.

abundance,j_gene,v_gene,d_gene,CDR3aa,CDR3nt
.,TRBJ2-5,TRBV6-5,.,CASSKGPQETQYF,TGTGCCAGCAGTAAGGGGCCCCAAGAGACCCAGTACTTC
.,TRBJ2-3,TRBV7-2,TRBD1,CASSPDRGRTDTQYF,TGTGCCAGCAGCCCGGACAGGGGGCGCACAGATACGCAGTATTTT
once,TRBJ1-2,TRBV4-3,.,CASSQMTGGYGYTF,TGCGCCAGCAGCCAAATGACTGGGGGCTATGGCTACACCTTC
.,TRBJ1-1,TRBV12-5,.,CASRKTPIQNTEAFF,TGTGCTAGTAGGAAGACGCCCATACAGAACACTGAAGCTTTCTTT
.,TRBJ1-5,TRBV30,.,CAWSSAGGQPQHF,TGTGCCTGGAGTTCGGCAGGAGGTCAGCCCCAGCATTTT
.,TRBJ1-5,TRBV7-8,TRBD1,CASSLLGTGAGQPQHF,TGTGCCAGCAGCTTATTAGGGACAGGGGCGGGTCAGCCCCAGCATTTT
once,TRBJ1-2,TRBV5-1,.,CASSSGYTF,TGCGCCAGCAGCTCTGGCTACACCTTC
.,TRBJ2-5,TRBV27,TRBD1,CASSLRGPPELETQYF,TGTGCCAGCAGTTTAAGGGGGCCCCCTGAATTGGAGACCCAGTACTTC
.,TRBJ2-3,TRBV19,.,CASSPPWGETDTQYF,TGTGCCAGTAGCCCGCCTTGGGGGGAGACAGATACGCAGTATTTT
.,TRBJ1-5,TRBV5-6,TRBD1,CASSTQGARNQPQHF,TGTGCCAGCAGCACCCAGGGGGCGCGGAATCAGCCCCAGCATTTT
.,TRBJ1-1,TRBV12-3/TRBV12-4,.,CASSLATEAFF,TGTGCCAGCAGTTTAGCCACTGAAGCTTTCTTT